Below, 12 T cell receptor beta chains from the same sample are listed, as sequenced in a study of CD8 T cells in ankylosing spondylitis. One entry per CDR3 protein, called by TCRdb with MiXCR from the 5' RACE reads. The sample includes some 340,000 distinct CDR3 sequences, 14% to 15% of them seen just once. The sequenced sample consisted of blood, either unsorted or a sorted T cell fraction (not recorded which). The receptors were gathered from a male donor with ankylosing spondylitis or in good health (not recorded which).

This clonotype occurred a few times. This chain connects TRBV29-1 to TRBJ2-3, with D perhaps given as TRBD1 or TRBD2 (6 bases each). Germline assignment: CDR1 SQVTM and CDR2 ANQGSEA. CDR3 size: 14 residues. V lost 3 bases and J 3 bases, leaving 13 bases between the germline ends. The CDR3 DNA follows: TGCAGCGTTGAGTCGGGGGCGCAGACAGATACGCAGTATTTT. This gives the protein CSVESGAQTDTQYF.

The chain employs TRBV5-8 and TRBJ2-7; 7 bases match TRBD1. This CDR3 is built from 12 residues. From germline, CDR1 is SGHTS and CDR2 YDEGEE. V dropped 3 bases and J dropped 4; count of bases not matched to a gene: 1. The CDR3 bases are TGTGCCAGCAGCTGGACAGGATACGAGCAGTACTTC. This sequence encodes CASSWTGYEQYF.

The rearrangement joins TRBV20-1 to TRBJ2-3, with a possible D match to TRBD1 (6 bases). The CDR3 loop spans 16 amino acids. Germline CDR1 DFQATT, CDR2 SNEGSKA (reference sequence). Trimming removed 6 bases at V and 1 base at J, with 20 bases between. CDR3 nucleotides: TGCAGTGCCACCCGGCAGGGGCCCGTCGGCACAGATACGCAGTATTTT. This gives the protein CSATRQGPVGTDTQYF.

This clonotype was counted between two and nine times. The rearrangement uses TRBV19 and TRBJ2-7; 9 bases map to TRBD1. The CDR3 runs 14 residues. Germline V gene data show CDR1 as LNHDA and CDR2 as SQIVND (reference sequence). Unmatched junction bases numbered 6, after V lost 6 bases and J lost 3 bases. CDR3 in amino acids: CASRPGQGFYEQYF. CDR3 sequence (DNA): TGTGCCAGTAGACCGGGACAGGGATTCTACGAGCAGTACTTC.

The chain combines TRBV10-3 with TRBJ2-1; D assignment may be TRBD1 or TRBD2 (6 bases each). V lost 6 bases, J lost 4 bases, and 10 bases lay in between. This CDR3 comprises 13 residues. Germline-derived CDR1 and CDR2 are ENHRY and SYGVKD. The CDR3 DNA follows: TGTGCCATCAGGGAGGGGGGTTACAATGAGCAGTTCTTC. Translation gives CAIREGGYNEQFF.

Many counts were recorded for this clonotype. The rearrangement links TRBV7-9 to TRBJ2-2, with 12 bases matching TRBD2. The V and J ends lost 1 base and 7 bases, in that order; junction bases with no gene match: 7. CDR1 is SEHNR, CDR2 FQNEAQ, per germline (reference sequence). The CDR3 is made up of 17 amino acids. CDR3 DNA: TGTGCCAGCAGCTTAGGTTCGACTAGCGGGAGTGTCGGGGAGCTGTTTTTT. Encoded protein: CASSLGSTSGSVGELFF.

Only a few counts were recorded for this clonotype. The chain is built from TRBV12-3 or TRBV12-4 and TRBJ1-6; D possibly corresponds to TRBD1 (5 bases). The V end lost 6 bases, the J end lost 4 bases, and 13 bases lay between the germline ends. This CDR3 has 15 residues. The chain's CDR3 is CASSPLDRYNSPLHF. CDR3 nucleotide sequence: TGTGCCAGCAGCCCCCTTGACAGATATAATTCACCCCTCCACTTT.

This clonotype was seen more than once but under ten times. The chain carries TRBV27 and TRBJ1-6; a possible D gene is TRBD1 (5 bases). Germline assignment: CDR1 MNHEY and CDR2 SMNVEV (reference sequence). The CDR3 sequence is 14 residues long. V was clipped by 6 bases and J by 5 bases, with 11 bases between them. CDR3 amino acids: CASRTAGNNSPLHF. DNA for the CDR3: TGTGCCAGCAGGACGGCAGGGAATAATTCACCCCTCCACTTT.

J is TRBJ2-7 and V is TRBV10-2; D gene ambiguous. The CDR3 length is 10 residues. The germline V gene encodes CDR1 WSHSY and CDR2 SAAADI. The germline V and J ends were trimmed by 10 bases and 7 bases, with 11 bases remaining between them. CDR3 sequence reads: CATELGEQYF. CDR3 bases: TGCGCCACCGAACTCGGGGAGCAGTACTTC.

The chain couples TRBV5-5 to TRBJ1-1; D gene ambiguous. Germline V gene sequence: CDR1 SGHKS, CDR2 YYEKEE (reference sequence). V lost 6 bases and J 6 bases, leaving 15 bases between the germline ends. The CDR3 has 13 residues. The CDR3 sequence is CASTLGAGSEAFF. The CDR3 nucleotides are TGTGCCAGCACTCTTGGAGCGGGGTCTGAAGCTTTCTTT.

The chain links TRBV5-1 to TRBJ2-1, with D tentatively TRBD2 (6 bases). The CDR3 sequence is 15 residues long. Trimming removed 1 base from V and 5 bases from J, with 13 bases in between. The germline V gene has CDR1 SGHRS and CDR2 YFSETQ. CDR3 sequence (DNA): TGCGCCAGCAGCTTGTTCGGGGGTAGCCACAATGAGCAGTTCTTC. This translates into CASSLFGGSHNEQFF.

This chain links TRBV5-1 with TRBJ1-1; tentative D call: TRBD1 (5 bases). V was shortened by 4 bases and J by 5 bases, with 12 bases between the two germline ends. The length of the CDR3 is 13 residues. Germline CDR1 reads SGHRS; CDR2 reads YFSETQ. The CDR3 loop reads CASSHGGGTEAFF. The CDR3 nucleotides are TGCGCCAGCAGCCACGGGGGAGGGACTGAAGCTTTCTTT.